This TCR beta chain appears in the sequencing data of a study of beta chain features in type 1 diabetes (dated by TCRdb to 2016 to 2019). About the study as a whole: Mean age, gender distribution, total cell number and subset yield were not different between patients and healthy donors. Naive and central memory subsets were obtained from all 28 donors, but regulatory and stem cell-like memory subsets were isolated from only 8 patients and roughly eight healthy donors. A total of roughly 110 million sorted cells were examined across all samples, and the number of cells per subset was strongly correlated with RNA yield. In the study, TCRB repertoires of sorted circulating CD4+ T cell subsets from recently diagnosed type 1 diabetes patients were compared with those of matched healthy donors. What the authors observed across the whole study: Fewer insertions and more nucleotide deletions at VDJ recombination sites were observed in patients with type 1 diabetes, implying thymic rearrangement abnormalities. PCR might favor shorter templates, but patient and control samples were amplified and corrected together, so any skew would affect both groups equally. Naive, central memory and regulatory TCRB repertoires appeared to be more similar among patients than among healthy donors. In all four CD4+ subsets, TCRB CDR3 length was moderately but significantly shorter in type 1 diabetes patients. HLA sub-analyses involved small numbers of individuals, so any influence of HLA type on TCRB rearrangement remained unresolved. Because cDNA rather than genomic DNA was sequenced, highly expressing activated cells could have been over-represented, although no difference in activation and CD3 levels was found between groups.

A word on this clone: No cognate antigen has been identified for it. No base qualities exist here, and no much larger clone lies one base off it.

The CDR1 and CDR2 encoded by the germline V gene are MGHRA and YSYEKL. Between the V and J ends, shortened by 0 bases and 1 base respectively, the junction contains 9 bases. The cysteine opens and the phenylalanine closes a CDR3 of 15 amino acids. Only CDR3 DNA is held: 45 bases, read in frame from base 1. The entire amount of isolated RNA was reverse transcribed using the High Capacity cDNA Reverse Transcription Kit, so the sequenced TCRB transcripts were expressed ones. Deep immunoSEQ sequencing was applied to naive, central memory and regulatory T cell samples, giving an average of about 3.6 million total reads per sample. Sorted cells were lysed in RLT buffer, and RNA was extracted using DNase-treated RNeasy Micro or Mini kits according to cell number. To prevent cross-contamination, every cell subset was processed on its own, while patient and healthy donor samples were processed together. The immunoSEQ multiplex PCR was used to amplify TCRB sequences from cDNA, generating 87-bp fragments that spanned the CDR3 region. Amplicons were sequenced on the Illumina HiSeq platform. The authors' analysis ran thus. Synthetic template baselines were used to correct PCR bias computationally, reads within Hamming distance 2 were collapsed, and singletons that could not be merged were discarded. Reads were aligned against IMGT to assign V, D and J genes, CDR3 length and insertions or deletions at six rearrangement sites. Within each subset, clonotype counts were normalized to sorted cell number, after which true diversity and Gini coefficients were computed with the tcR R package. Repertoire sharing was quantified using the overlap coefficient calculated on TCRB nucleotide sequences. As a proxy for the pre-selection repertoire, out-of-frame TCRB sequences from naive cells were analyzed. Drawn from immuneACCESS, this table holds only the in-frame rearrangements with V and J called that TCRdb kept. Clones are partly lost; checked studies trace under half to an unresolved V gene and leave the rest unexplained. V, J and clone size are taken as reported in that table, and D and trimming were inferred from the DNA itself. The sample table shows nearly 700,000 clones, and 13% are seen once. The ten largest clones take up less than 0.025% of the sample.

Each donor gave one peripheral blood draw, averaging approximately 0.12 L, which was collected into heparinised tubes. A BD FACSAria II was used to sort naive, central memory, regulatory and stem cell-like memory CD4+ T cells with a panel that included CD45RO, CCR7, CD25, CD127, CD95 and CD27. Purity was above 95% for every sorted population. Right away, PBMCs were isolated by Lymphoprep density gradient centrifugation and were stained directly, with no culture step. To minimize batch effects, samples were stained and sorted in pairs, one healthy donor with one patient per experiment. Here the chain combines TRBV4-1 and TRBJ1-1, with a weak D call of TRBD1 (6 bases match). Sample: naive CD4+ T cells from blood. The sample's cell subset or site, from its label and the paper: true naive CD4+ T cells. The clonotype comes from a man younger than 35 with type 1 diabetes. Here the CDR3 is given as CASSQDDRPNTEAFF. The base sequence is TGCGCCAGCAGCCAAGATGACAGGCCGAACACTGAAGCTTTCTTT.